The 30 T cell receptor beta chains given below trace back to one sample, sequenced in a study of CD8+ T cells in alopecia areata. The treatment denotes: oral pan-JAK inhibitor, 5-10 mg twice daily. RNA, once extracted, was reverse transcribed into cDNA for use as the sequencing template. Clones were sequenced by immunoSEQ multiplex PCR, and TCRdb holds only the in-frame ones, with some missing. The sample carries about 200,000 clones, about three fifths recorded once. The sample consisted of CD4+ T cells sorted from blood, taken at week 24, from a patient treated with tofacitinib. The receptors come from a human donor with alopecia areata.

This clone turned up a few times. The chain combines TRBV28 with TRBJ1-2; D remains unclear. This CDR3 is built from 14 residues. The V gene lost 2 bases and the J gene lost 0 bases, with 7 bases spanning the gap. The V gene's germline CDR1 is MDHEN and CDR2 SYDVKM. CDR3 protein: CASSLRDSNYGYTF. The CDR3 DNA is TGTGCCAGCAGTTTACGGGATTCTAACTATGGCTACACCTTC.

The rearrangement links TRBV9 to TRBJ2-5; D remains ambiguous. The CDR3 totals 13 residues. Trimming cost V 0 bases and J 2 bases, with 5 bases left between them. Per the germline V gene, CDR1 is SGDLS and CDR2 is YYNGEE. The CDR3 DNA reads as TGTGCCAGCAGCGTAGCCACGCAAGAGACCCAGTACTTC. Encoded protein: CASSVATQETQYF. The full variable domain, rest sourced from reference TRBV9 and TRBJ2-5, is DSGVTQTPKHLITATGQRVTLRCSPRSGDLSVYWYQQSLDQGLQFLIQYYNGEERAKGNILERFSAQQFPDLHSELNLSSLELGDSALYFCASSVATQETQYFGPGTRLLVL.

The V gene is TRBV29-1, the J gene TRBJ2-2; 9 nucleotides match TRBD2. Germline CDR1 SQVTM, CDR2 ANQGSEA. J was trimmed by 5 bases and V by 6 bases; bases with no gene match: 4. This CDR3 comprises 13 residues. The DNA of the CDR3 is TGCAGCGTCGATAGCGGGAGAACCGGGGAGCTGTTTTTT. Its protein is CSVDSGRTGELFF.

This chain uses TRBV7-9 with TRBJ2-3; no definite D call. Germline V lookup: CDR1 SEHNR, CDR2 FQNEAQ (reference sequence). V gave up 2 bases and J gave up 10 bases, with 13 bases separating them. This CDR3 is built from 13 residues. The CDR3 protein is CASSLQSRASQYF. The CDR3 DNA reads TGTGCCAGCAGCTTACAGTCACGAGCGTCGCAGTATTTT.

The genes are TRBV7-3 and TRBJ2-7, with D perhaps matching TRBD1 or TRBD2 (5 bases each). The CDR3 has 14 residues. Germline values: CDR1 SGHTA, CDR2 FQGTGA. Trimming cost V 2 bases and J 3 bases, with 11 bases left between them. Written as DNA, the CDR3 is TGTGCCAGCAGCTTACACGGGGACCACTACGAGCAGTACTTC. The encoded protein is CASSLHGDHYEQYF.

The chain recombines TRBV19 with TRBJ2-5, with D perhaps TRBD2 (5 bases). The CDR3 loop spans 14 amino acids. Trimming took 5 bases from V and 4 from J, leaving 14 bases between them. The germline V gene encodes CDR1 LNHDA and CDR2 SQIVND (reference sequence). The CDR3 DNA follows: TGTGCCAGTAGTCGGATGATGGAGGCAGAGACCCAGTACTTC. This translates into CASSRMMEAETQYF.

This clone was seen many times. This chain joins TRBV28 and TRBJ2-3; D uncertain. Germline CDR1 reads MDHEN; CDR2 reads SYDVKM. V was clipped by 6 bases and J by 3 bases, with 7 bases between them. CDR3 size: 12 residues. The CDR3 is CASRATTDTQYF. Here the CDR3 DNA reads TGTGCCAGCAGAGCAACGACAGATACGCAGTATTTT.

This clone was counted a few times. The chain is built from TRBV2 and TRBJ2-1; unclear D gene. CDR3 length equals 12 residues. Trimming stripped 7 bases from V and 7 bases from J, with 11 bases between. Germline V gene lookup returns CDR1 SNHLY and CDR2 FYNNEI. As DNA, the CDR3 is TGTGCCAGCATGGAAAGGGCTAATGAGCAGTTCTTC. Translating it yields CASMERANEQFF.

About this clone itself: Sequence at one end of the junction differs from germline and may be a read error. Other DNA sequences in the same sample also yield this CDR3. The chain has TRBV2 and TRBJ2-7; D unresolved. Germline V CDR1 and CDR2: SNHLY, FYNNEI. This CDR3 is built from 11 residues. CDR3 protein: CASREAYEQYF. In DNA, the CDR3 is TGTGCCAGCAGGGAAGCCTACGAGCAGTACTTC.

This chain uses TRBV5-1 with TRBJ2-5; 9 nucleotides line up with TRBD1. Losses at the gene ends were 2 bases for V and 3 bases for J; bases not matched to a gene: 5. The CDR3 runs to 15 residues. Per the germline V gene, CDR1 is SGHRS and CDR2 is YFSETQ. CDR3 sequence (DNA): TGCGCCAGCAGCTTATGGGACAGGGTTAAAGAGACCCAGTACTTC. Protein product: CASSLWDRVKETQYF.

The chain links TRBV2 to TRBJ2-7, with a tentative D call TRBD1 (6 bases). Germline values: CDR1 SNHLY, CDR2 FYNNEI. With 7 bases removed from V and 6 bases from J, the gap between germline ends came to 16 bases. The CDR3 runs to 13 residues. The CDR3 spells CASNSQLGGEQYF. The CDR3 coding sequence is TGTGCCAGCAACTCACAACTAGGGGGCGAGCAGTACTTC. Full variable domain (rest looked up from reference TRBV2 and TRBJ2-7): EPEVTQTPSHQVTQMGQEVILRCVPISNHLYFYWYRQILGQKVEFLVSFYNNEISEKSEIFDDQFSVERPDGSNFTLKIRSTKLEDSAMYFCASNSQLGGEQYFGPGTRLTVT.

This clone was seen only once. J is TRBJ2-3 and V is TRBV5-1; the D gene is possibly TRBD1 (7 bases). This CDR3 comprises 17 residues. Trimming removed 2 bases at V and 1 base at J, with 17 bases between. Germline-derived CDR1 and CDR2 are SGHRS and YFSETQ. In nucleotides, the CDR3 is TGCGCCAGCAGCTTATCAGGGGGAGGTGTGGGCACAGATACGCAGTATTTT. This sequence encodes CASSLSGGGVGTDTQYF.

Comment on this clone: The identical CDR3 is also encoded by other nucleotide sequences in the sample. As DNA, the CDR3 is TGTGCCAGCTCACCGTACCAAGAGACCCAGTACTTC. Amino acid sequence: CASSPYQETQYF. The V gene is TRBV18, the J gene TRBJ2-5, with D unclear. Germline V gene sequence: CDR1 KGHSH, CDR2 LQKENI. V gave up 3 bases and J gave up 0 bases, with 2 bases separating them. The CDR3 extends over 12 amino acids.

The V call is TRBV30, the J call TRBJ1-1, with TRBD1 as a possible D gene (6 bases). This CDR3 has 13 amino acids. Germline V gives CDR1 GTSNPN, CDR2 SVGIG (reference sequence). Trimming removed 1 base from V and 4 bases from J, with 10 bases in between. CDR3 loop: CAWSATGFTEAFF. The DNA of the CDR3 is TGTGCCTGGAGTGCAACAGGGTTCACTGAAGCTTTCTTT.

The V and J genes are TRBV9 and TRBJ2-3; D is ambiguous. In germline, CDR1 is SGDLS, CDR2 YYNGEE. CDR3 length: 13 amino acids. Trimming pared 4 bases from V and 2 bases from J, leaving 8 bases between. Written as DNA, the CDR3 is TGTGCCAGCAGCCCCGGTTCCACAGATACGCAGTATTTT. It encodes CASSPGSTDTQYF.

In its sample, this clone was seen a few times. The rearrangement uses TRBV23-1 and TRBJ1-5; a possible D gene is TRBD1 (6 bases). TRBV23-1 is an open reading frame whose function is uncertain. The CDR3 is 13 amino acids. Trimming pared 10 bases from V and 2 bases from J, leaving 12 bases between. For the CDR3, the DNA is TGCGCCACCACGGGGGCGGGCAATCAGCCCCAGCATTTT. It codes for CATTGAGNQPQHF.

In this sample, this clone turned up a few times. J is TRBJ1-5 and V is TRBV28; 7 bases align to TRBD1. Per the germline V gene, CDR1 is MDHEN and CDR2 is SYDVKM. V shed 2 bases and J 7 bases; nucleotides not matched to a gene: 8. The CDR3 covers 15 residues. The CDR3 sequence: CASSLMDRTGQPQHF. In DNA form, the CDR3 reads TGTGCCAGCAGTTTAATGGACAGGACGGGACAGCCCCAGCATTTT.

The gene calls are TRBV14 and TRBJ1-2; 8 nucleotides match TRBD1. Germline V CDR1 and CDR2: SGHDN, FVKESK. Losses at the gene ends were 3 bases for V and 2 bases for J; bases not matched to a gene: 2. The CDR3 runs to 14 residues. The CDR3 reads CASSHRQGNYGYTF. The CDR3 coding sequence is TGTGCCAGCAGCCACAGACAGGGGAACTATGGCTACACCTTC.

The rearrangement links TRBV25-1 to TRBJ2-7; a possible D gene is TRBD2 (6 bases). Germline V gene sequence: CDR1 MGHDK, CDR2 SYGVNS. The CDR3 sequence is 15 residues long. Trimming removed 3 bases from V and 2 bases from J, with 14 bases in between. CDR3 loop: CASSDLSREPYEQYF. CDR3 nucleotide sequence: TGTGCCAGCAGTGATCTCAGTCGGGAGCCCTACGAGCAGTACTTC.

The V gene is TRBV18, the J gene TRBJ2-7; 7 bases match TRBD1. Germline V CDR1 and CDR2: KGHSH, LQKENI. CDR3 length: 13 amino acids. The trim removed 5 bases at V and 6 bases at J, leaving 7 bases unmatched. The CDR3 reads CASSGETGSEQYF. The CDR3 DNA is TGTGCCAGCTCAGGAGAGACAGGGAGCGAGCAGTACTTC.

This clone has only a few counts. The chain joins TRBV9 to TRBJ2-3; 12 bases are shared with TRBD2. The CDR3 is made up of 16 amino acids. Germline V lookup: CDR1 SGDLS, CDR2 YYNGEE. The ends lost 4 bases at V and 5 bases at J; junction bases unmatched: 8. This CDR3 reads CASSSILAGGQDTQYF. CDR3 nucleotides: TGTGCCAGCAGCAGTATACTAGCGGGGGGCCAAGATACGCAGTATTTT.

The chain is built from TRBV29-1 and TRBJ2-5, with 8 bases lining up with TRBD2. This CDR3 region has 13 residues. In germline, CDR1 is SQVTM, CDR2 ANQGSEA. Trimming cost V 5 bases and J 7 bases; bases outside gene matches: 9. CDR3 in DNA: TGCAGCGTTAGCGGGGGCGACGCCCGGACCCAGTACTTC. It translates to CSVSGGDARTQYF.

The V gene is TRBV29-1, the J gene TRBJ2-4; D remains unclear. V lost 2 bases to trimming and J lost 6 bases, with 11 bases between them. Germline CDR1 SQVTM, CDR2 ANQGSEA. The CDR3 has 13 residues. CDR3 DNA: TGCAGCGTTGAACCCAATTCAGGAAACATTCAGTACTTC. This translates into CSVEPNSGNIQYF.

The chain uses TRBV27 and TRBJ1-4; TRBD1 might be the D (5 bases). Deletions cut 0 bases from V and 7 bases from J, with 12 bases between. CDR1 MNHEY and CDR2 SMNVEV come from the germline V gene (reference sequence). CDR3 length equals 15 residues. The DNA of the CDR3 is TGTGCCAGCAGTTTATCGTACCAGGGAGGTGAAAAACTGTTTTTT. As protein: CASSLSYQGGEKLFF.

The rearrangement uses TRBV28 and TRBJ1-2; tentatively, D is TRBD1 (5 bases). The V gene's germline CDR1 is MDHEN and CDR2 SYDVKM. The V gene lost 7 bases and the J gene lost 7 bases, with 13 bases spanning the gap. The CDR3 is 12 amino acids. CDR3: CASMWGEAGYTF. The CDR3 nucleotides read TGTGCCAGCATGTGGGGGGAGGCTGGCTACACCTTC.

This clone has a handful of counts. The genes are TRBV10-3 and TRBJ1-2, with TRBD1 matching 10 bases. V was clipped by 7 bases and J by 8 bases; unmatched bases: 7. The CDR3 totals 13 residues. Per germline, CDR1 ENHRY and CDR2 SYGVKD. CDR3 sequence reads: CAITGTGDVGYTF. Written as DNA, the CDR3 is TGTGCCATCACCGGGACAGGGGACGTGGGCTACACCTTC.

This chain links TRBV4-3 with TRBJ2-7; no reliable D call. Trimming removed 0 bases at V and 2 bases at J, with 11 bases between. CDR1 and CDR2 (germline): LGHNA, YSLEER. This CDR3 region has 15 residues. CDR3 sequence: CASSQELLRPYEQYF. The CDR3 DNA follows: TGCGCCAGCAGCCAAGAACTCTTGAGGCCCTACGAGCAGTACTTC.

The chain combines TRBV28 with TRBJ2-4, with TRBD1 identical over 8 bases. CDR3 length equals 13 residues. V shed 8 bases, J shed 3 bases, and the junction held 3 bases outside the gene matches. Germline assignment: CDR1 MDHEN and CDR2 SYDVKM. CDR3 in DNA: TGTGCCAGCGGTGACAGGGGCAAAAACATTCAGTACTTC. Its translation: CASGDRGKNIQYF.

This clone was seen a handful of times. This sequence joins TRBV4-1 and TRBJ1-3; D gene ambiguous. CDR3 length equals 16 residues. V lost 0 bases, J lost 0 bases, and 9 bases lay in between. Germline-derived CDR1 and CDR2 are MGHRA and YSYEKL. The CDR3 coding sequence is TGCGCCAGCAGCCAAGAACAGAGGCCCTCTGGAAACACCATATATTTT. Translation gives CASSQEQRPSGNTIYF.

This clone appeared a few times. The CDR3 DNA is TGCGCCAGCCGTAGGACTGAGGAGCAGTACTTC. The encoded protein is CASRRTEEQYF. The V and J genes are TRBV5-1 and TRBJ2-7, with a possible D match to TRBD2 (5 bases). V gave up 7 bases and J gave up 7 bases, with 12 bases separating them. Germline loops: CDR1 SGHRS, CDR2 YFSETQ. This CDR3 has 11 residues.